The 30 T cell receptor beta chains listed next were all sequenced from one sample in a study of cytomegalovirus exposure and HLA in healthy donors (dated by TCRdb to about 2017). The method behind the library was the immunoSEQ multiplex PCR assay. For the multiplex PCR, a mixture combining 60 forward primers for TCR Vbeta segments and 13 reverse primers for TCR Jbeta segments was used. Drawn from immuneACCESS, this table holds only the in-frame rearrangements with V and J called that TCRdb kept. Clones are partly lost; checked studies trace under half to an unresolved V gene and leave the rest unexplained. The sample includes 160,000 or so clones, with around 72% observed a single time. Approximately 7% of the sample goes to the ten largest clones. The sequenced material came from PBMCs. These receptors were collected from a woman between 40 and 50 years old in good health and CMV-seropositive.

This chain links TRBV25-1 with TRBJ1-4, with a tentative D call TRBD1 (6 bases). V was cut by 3 bases and J by 4 bases, with 12 bases left in between. The CDR3 is made up of 15 amino acids. The germline V gene has CDR1 MGHDK and CDR2 SYGVNS. The CDR3 loop reads CASSEAGVDNEKLFF. The CDR3 region has the DNA TGTGCCAGCAGTGAGGCAGGGGTTGATAATGAAAAACTGTTTTTT.

There are a few counts of this clone. The gene calls are TRBV5-6 and TRBJ1-2; D is unclear. This CDR3 contains 12 residues. Per the germline V gene, CDR1 is SGHDT and CDR2 is YYEEEE. Trimming cost V 3 bases and J 4 bases, with 7 bases left between them. The CDR3 sequence: CASSSGSYGYTF. Here the CDR3 DNA reads TGTGCCAGCAGCTCGGGTAGCTATGGCTACACCTTC. Full variable domain (remainder filled in from reference TRBV5-6 and TRBJ1-2): DAGVTQSPTHLIKTRGQQVTLRCSPKSGHDTVSWYQQALGQGPQFIFQYYEEEERQRGNFPDRFSGHQFPNYSSELNVNALLLGDSALYLCASSSGSYGYTFGSGTRLTVV.

The chain uses TRBV5-4 and TRBJ2-2, with 7 bases identical to TRBD1. CDR1 and CDR2 (germline): SGHNT, YYREEE (reference sequence). Unmatched junction bases numbered 6, after V lost 4 bases and J lost 6 bases. The length of the CDR3 is 14 residues. CDR3 in DNA: TGTGCCAGCAGCCAAATGGGACAGTCCGGGGAGCTGTTTTTT. It codes for CASSQMGQSGELFF.

The CDR3 spells CAWTSGVPYNEQFF. The CDR3 DNA sequence: TGTGCCTGGACTAGCGGGGTTCCCTACAATGAGCAGTTCTTC. The chain combines TRBV30 with TRBJ2-1, with 9 bases identical to TRBD2. Per the germline V gene, CDR1 is GTSNPN and CDR2 is SVGIG (reference sequence). Losses at the gene ends were 4 bases for V and 2 bases for J; bases not matched to a gene: 3. The CDR3 covers 14 residues.

The chain uses TRBV19 and TRBJ1-5, with 7 positions matching TRBD1. V dropped 9 bases and J dropped 6; count of bases not matched to a gene: 8. Germline V CDR1 and CDR2: LNHDA, SQIVND (reference sequence). The CDR3 loop spans 13 amino acids. CDR3 nucleotide sequence: TGTGCCAGCCAGGACAGGATGTTTCAGCCCCAGCATTTT. The encoded protein is CASQDRMFQPQHF.

V and J are TRBV18 and TRBJ2-5; the D gene is possibly TRBD1 (6 bases). The end of the DNA fits TRBJ2-7 better, so the J call may be wrong. The germline CDR1 and CDR2 sequences are KGHSH and LQKENI. This CDR3 region has 14 residues. This CDR3 is CASSPDRSSYEQYF. The CDR3 DNA reads as TGTGCCAGCTCGCCTGACAGGTCCTCCTACGAGCAGTACTTC.

The rearrangement uses TRBV7-2 and TRBJ1-1, with D possibly TRBD1 on 6 matching bases. Trimming pared 6 bases from V and 0 bases from J, leaving 11 bases between. CDR1 and CDR2 (germline): SGHTA, FQGNSA. This CDR3 comprises 14 residues. Here the CDR3 DNA reads TGTGCCAGCAGTCCAGGGGCAGTGAACACTGAAGCTTTCTTT. This translates into CASSPGAVNTEAFF.

The chain uses TRBV27 and TRBJ1-2; TRBD1 matches at 9 bases. This CDR3 has 13 amino acids. Germline CDR1 MNHEY, CDR2 SMNVEV (reference sequence). With V trimmed by 4 bases and J by 13 bases, 10 bases remained unmatched. This chain's CDR3 is CASSSSRDRAFTF. CDR3 DNA sequence: TGTGCCAGCAGTTCGTCCCGGGACAGGGCCTTCACCTTC.

The chain is built from TRBV2 and TRBJ1-1; a weak D match, TRBD1 (5 bases). V lost 2 bases and J lost 11, with 15 bases in between. Germline lookup yields CDR1 SNHLY and CDR2 FYNNEI. The CDR3 covers 13 residues. Here the CDR3 reads CASSESTAVKAFF. As DNA, the CDR3 is TGTGCCAGCAGTGAATCGACAGCTGTGAAGGCTTTCTTT.

The J gene is TRBJ1-2, the V gene TRBV7-8, with 8 bases fitting TRBD1. The CDR3 consists of 16 residues. Germline V CDR1 and CDR2: SGHVS, FQNEAQ. Trimming removed 3 bases from V and 5 bases from J; junction bases left unmatched: 11. As DNA, the CDR3 is TGTGCCAGCAGCTTTGGGGGGACAGGATCTTTTTATGGCTACACCTTC. Amino acids: CASSFGGTGSFYGYTF.

The chain links TRBV19 to TRBJ2-7, with 7 bases fitting TRBD1. V gave up 3 bases and J gave up 5 bases; unmatched junction bases: 7. This CDR3 has 14 residues. From germline, CDR1 is LNHDA and CDR2 SQIVND (reference sequence). This chain's CDR3 is CASSMAGGWDEQYF. Written as DNA, the CDR3 is TGTGCCAGTAGTATGGCAGGGGGATGGGACGAGCAGTACTTC.

The chain has TRBV11-1 and TRBJ1-1, with a tentative D call TRBD1 (5 bases). V shed 1 base and J shed 3 bases, with 12 bases lying between them. The CDR3 runs 15 residues. Germline V gives CDR1 SGHAT, CDR2 FQDESV (reference sequence). The CDR3 bases are TGTGCCAGCAGCTTAGTCGGCAGGGATCACACTGAAGCTTTCTTT. Translated: CASSLVGRDHTEAFF.

This rearrangement joins TRBV30 to TRBJ1-3, with 8 nucleotides matching TRBD1. Trimming cost V 5 bases and J 4 bases; bases outside gene matches: 7. CDR1 GTSNPN and CDR2 SVGIG come from the germline V gene (reference sequence). There are 14 residues in the CDR3. The CDR3: CAWGYRGTGNTIYF. Here the CDR3 DNA reads TGTGCCTGGGGTTACAGGGGGACGGGAAACACCATATATTTT.

The chain links TRBV5-1 to TRBJ2-5; D gene unclear. Germline loops: CDR1 SGHRS, CDR2 YFSETQ. Trimming took off 2 bases at V and 5 bases at J, with 13 bases between the two ends. CDR3 length: 14 residues. The CDR3 DNA reads as TGCGCCAGCAGCTTCACCACGGCGCGGGAGACCCAGTACTTC. Amino acids: CASSFTTARETQYF.

The rearrangement joins TRBV6-6 to TRBJ1-3; possible D gene TRBD1, 6 bases. Germline assignment: CDR1 MNHNY and CDR2 SVGAGI (reference sequence). The CDR3 totals 14 residues. V was trimmed by 5 bases and J by 4 bases, leaving 12 bases between them. Written as DNA, the CDR3 is TGTGCCAGCAGTGCAACAGGGATAGGAAACACCATATATTTT. It translates to CASSATGIGNTIYF.

This clone has a handful of counts. V usage is TRBV28 and J usage is TRBJ1-1, with 7 bases lining up with TRBD1. Germline assignment: CDR1 MDHEN and CDR2 SYDVKM. The CDR3 length is 13 residues. V gave up 7 bases and J gave up 0 bases; unmatched junction bases: 2. CDR3 DNA: TGTGCCAGCAACAGGGGAGTGAACACTGAAGCTTTCTTT. This translates into CASNRGVNTEAFF.

This clone was seen only a few times. This rearrangement joins TRBV7-2 to TRBJ2-5; 12 bases line up with TRBD2. The CDR3 extends over 15 amino acids. V lost 4 bases, J lost 4 bases, and 4 bases stayed unmatched. Looked up from germline, CDR1 is SGHTA and CDR2 is FQGNSA. The chain's CDR3 is CASSSSGGATETQYF. The CDR3 coding sequence is TGTGCCAGCAGCTCTAGCGGGGGGGCAACAGAGACCCAGTACTTC.

This chain links TRBV5-1 with TRBJ2-3, with D perhaps TRBD2 (6 bases). The CDR3 sequence is 15 residues long. The ends were cut back, 2 bases at V and 0 bases at J, with 10 bases in the middle. From germline, CDR1 is SGHRS and CDR2 YFSETQ. The CDR3: CASSFPGTSTDTQYF. The CDR3 DNA follows: TGCGCCAGCAGCTTTCCAGGGACTAGCACAGATACGCAGTATTTT.

A remark on this clone: The junction shows a germline mismatch at one end, possibly a read error. The genes are TRBV7-9 and TRBJ1-1; D is ambiguous. Per germline, CDR1 SEHNR and CDR2 FQNEAQ (reference sequence). The CDR3 contains 12 residues. In DNA, the CDR3 is TGTTCCAGCAGCTTAGATATCGCTGAAGCTTTCTTT. Translated, it gives CSSSLDIAEAFF.

The chain combines TRBV5-5 with TRBJ2-5; D possibly corresponds to TRBD2 (7 bases). The CDR3 is 17 residues long. Germline CDR1 is SGHKS and CDR2 is YYEKEE (reference sequence). V was trimmed by 0 bases and J by 7 bases, leaving 22 bases between them. This chain's CDR3 is CASSLAGAGAGPGTQYF. CDR3 DNA: TGTGCCAGCAGCTTGGCCGGGGCGGGGGCCGGCCCAGGGACCCAGTACTTC. Full variable domain (remainder filled in from reference TRBV5-5 and TRBJ2-5): DAGVTQSPTHLIKTRGQQVTLRCSPISGHKSVSWYQQVLGQGPQFIFQYYEKEERGRGNFPDRFSARQFPNYSSELNVNALLLGDSALYLCASSLAGAGAGPGTQYFGPGTRLLVL.

This chain uses TRBV10-1 with TRBJ1-6; D might be TRBD1 (5 bases). Trimming cost V 6 bases and J 8 bases, with 14 bases left between them. CDR1 WNHNN and CDR2 SYGVQD come from the germline V gene (reference sequence). The CDR3 contains 14 residues. The CDR3 DNA reads TGCGCCAGCAGCCCCGGGACTCGGGATTCACCCCTCCACTTT. Translated, it gives CASSPGTRDSPLHF.

This chain links TRBV7-3 with TRBJ2-6; TRBD1 matches at 9 bases. The junction had 11 bases not matched to a gene; V was cut back by 5 bases and J by 3 bases. This CDR3 has 18 amino acids. CDR1 and CDR2 (germline): SGHTA, FQGTGA. This chain's CDR3 is CASSPGTGFSGGANVLTF. As DNA, the CDR3 is TGTGCCAGCAGCCCCGGGACAGGGTTTTCGGGTGGGGCCAACGTCCTGACTTTC.

J is TRBJ2-1 and V is TRBV18, with 11 bases identical to TRBD2. The CDR3 covers 15 residues. The V segment lost 3 bases and the J segment 10 bases; nucleotides outside the gene matches: 8. CDR1 is KGHSH, CDR2 LQKENI, per germline. CDR3 in DNA: TGTGCCAGCTCACCGACTAGCGGGGTTAGCAGGGAGCAGTTCTTC. Residues: CASSPTSGVSREQFF.

The chain recombines TRBV9 with TRBJ2-1; 7 bases are shared with TRBD2. The J segment lost 2 bases and the V segment lost 4 bases, leaving 6 bases of the junction unmatched. From germline, CDR1 is SGDLS and CDR2 YYNGEE. This CDR3 comprises 15 residues. The CDR3 region has the DNA TGTGCCAGCAGCCCACGCGGACTAGCCTACAATGAGCAGTTCTTC. Amino acids: CASSPRGLAYNEQFF. Based on the CDR3 plus reference TRBV9 and TRBJ2-1, the full variable domain is DSGVTQTPKHLITATGQRVTLRCSPRSGDLSVYWYQQSLDQGLQFLIQYYNGEERAKGNILERFSAQQFPDLHSELNLSSLELGDSALYFCASSPRGLAYNEQFFGPGTRLTVL.

In its sample, this clone was seen once. The chain has TRBV28 and TRBJ1-5; no clear D. V was cut by 11 bases and J by 9 bases, with 26 bases left in between. Germline V gene data show CDR1 as MDHEN and CDR2 as SYDVKM. This CDR3 spans 15 amino acids. The CDR3 bases are TGTGCCGGCGCGATTTGGCCCCCCACCCCGGGGCCCCAGCATTTT. Translation gives CAGAIWPPTPGPQHF.

The chain links TRBV27 to TRBJ2-2; possibly TRBD2 for D (5 bases). The V end was cut by 6 bases, the J end by 4 bases, with 15 bases between. The CDR3 has 15 residues. Germline V gene sequence: CDR1 MNHEY, CDR2 SMNVEV (reference sequence). CDR3 loop: CASRRNGISTGELFF. In nucleotides, the CDR3 is TGTGCCAGCAGGAGGAACGGGATCTCCACCGGGGAGCTGTTTTTT.

The chain has TRBV5-4 and TRBJ1-2, with 12 bases matching TRBD1. The CDR3 is 15 amino acids. Trimming cost V 0 bases and J 8 bases; bases outside gene matches: 5. The germline V gene has CDR1 SGHNT and CDR2 YYREEE (reference sequence). CDR3 sequence reads: CASSLAGTGGRGYTF. In DNA, the CDR3 is TGTGCCAGCAGCTTGGCCGGGACAGGGGGCCGAGGCTACACCTTC.

The V gene is TRBV27, the J gene TRBJ1-5; 7 nucleotides align to TRBD1. Germline CDR1 reads MNHEY; CDR2 reads SMNVEV (reference sequence). The CDR3 spans 15 residues. The trim removed 5 bases at V and 8 bases at J, leaving 12 bases unmatched. CDR3 residues: CASSPLTGAIKPQHF. The CDR3 nucleotides are TGTGCCAGCAGTCCCCTAACAGGGGCAATCAAGCCCCAGCATTTT.

The CDR3 DNA is TGTGCCAGCAGCCCCCGACTAGCGGGGGTACTCGAGCAGTACTTC. Protein sequence: CASSPRLAGVLEQYF. The chain has TRBV7-9 and TRBJ2-7, with 12 bases matching TRBD2. Per the germline V gene, CDR1 is SEHNR and CDR2 is FQNEAQ (reference sequence). The junction had 8 bases not matched to a gene; V was cut back by 5 bases and J by 6 bases. This CDR3 has 15 residues.

CDR3: CASSLGASGGSYEQYF. The CDR3 bases are TGTGCCAGCAGCTTAGGGGCTAGCGGGGGGTCCTACGAGCAGTACTTC. J is TRBJ2-5 and V is TRBV7-2; 11 positions agree with TRBD2. Gene TRBJ2-7 matches the end of the DNA better, so the J call may be wrong. The CDR3 contains 16 residues. In germline, CDR1 is SGHTA, CDR2 FQGNSA.